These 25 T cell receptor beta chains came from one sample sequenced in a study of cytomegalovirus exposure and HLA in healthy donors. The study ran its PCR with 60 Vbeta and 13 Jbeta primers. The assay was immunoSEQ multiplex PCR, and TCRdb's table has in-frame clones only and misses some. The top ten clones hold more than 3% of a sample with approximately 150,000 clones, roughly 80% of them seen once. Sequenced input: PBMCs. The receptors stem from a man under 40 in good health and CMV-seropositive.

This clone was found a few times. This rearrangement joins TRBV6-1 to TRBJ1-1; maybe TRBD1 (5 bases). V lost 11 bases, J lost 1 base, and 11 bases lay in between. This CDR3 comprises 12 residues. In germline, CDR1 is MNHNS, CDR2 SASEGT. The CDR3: CAGRRGNTEAFF. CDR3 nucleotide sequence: TGTGCCGGTCGGAGGGGGAACACTGAAGCTTTCTTT.

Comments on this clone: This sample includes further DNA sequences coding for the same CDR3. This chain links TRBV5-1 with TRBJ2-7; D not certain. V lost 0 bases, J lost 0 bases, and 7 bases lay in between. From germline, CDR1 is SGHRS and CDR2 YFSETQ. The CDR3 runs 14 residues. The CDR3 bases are TGCGCCAGCAGCTTGGGCGGAAGCTCCTACGAGCAGTACTTC. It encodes CASSLGGSSYEQYF. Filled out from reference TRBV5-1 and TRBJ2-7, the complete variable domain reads KAGVTQTPRYLIKTRGQQVTLSCSPISGHRSVSWYQQTPGQGLQFLFEYFSETQRNKGNFPGRFSGRQFSNSRSEMNVSTLELGDSALYLCASSLGGSSYEQYFGPGTRLTVT.

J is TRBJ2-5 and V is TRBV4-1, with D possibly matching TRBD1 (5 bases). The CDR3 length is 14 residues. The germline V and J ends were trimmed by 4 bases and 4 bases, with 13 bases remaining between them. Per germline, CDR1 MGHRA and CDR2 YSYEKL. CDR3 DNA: TGCGCCAGCAGCCTCCCCGGTGGGGCAGAGACCCAGTACTTC. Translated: CASSLPGGAETQYF.

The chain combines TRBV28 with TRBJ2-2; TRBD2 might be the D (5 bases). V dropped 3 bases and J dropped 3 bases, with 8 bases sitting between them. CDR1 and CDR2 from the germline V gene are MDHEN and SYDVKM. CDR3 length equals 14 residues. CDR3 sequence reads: CASSFPGYTGELFF. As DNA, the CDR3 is TGTGCCAGCAGTTTCCCGGGGTACACCGGGGAGCTGTTTTTT.

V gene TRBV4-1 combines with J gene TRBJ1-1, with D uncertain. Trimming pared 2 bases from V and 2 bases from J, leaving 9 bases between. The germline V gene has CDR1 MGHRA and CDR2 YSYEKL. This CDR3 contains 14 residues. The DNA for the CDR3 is TGCGCCAGCAGCCAAATCGGAGACAACACTGAAGCTTTCTTT. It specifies CASSQIGDNTEAFF.

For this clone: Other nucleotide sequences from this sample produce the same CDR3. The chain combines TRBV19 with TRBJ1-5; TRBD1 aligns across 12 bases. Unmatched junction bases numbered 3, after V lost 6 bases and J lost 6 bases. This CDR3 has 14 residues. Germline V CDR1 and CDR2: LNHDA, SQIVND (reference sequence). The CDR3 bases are TGTGCCAGTAGCGGGACAGGGGGCGGTCAGCCCCAGCATTTT. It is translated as CASSGTGGGQPQHF.

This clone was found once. In DNA form, the CDR3 reads TGCGCCAGCAGCCAAGGTGAGGCAGATACGCAGTATTTT. Translated: CASSQGEADTQYF. The chain joins TRBV4-3 to TRBJ2-3, with D unresolved. The CDR3 sequence is 13 residues long. V was trimmed by 1 base and J by 4 bases, leaving 6 bases between them. Looked up from germline, CDR1 is LGHNA and CDR2 is YSLEER.

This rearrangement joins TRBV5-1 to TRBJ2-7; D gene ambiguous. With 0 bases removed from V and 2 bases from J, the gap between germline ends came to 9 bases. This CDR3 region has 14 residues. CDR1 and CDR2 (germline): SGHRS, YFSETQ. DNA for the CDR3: TGCGCCAGCAGCTTGGGGCAGGCACCCTACGAGCAGTACTTC. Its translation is CASSLGQAPYEQYF.

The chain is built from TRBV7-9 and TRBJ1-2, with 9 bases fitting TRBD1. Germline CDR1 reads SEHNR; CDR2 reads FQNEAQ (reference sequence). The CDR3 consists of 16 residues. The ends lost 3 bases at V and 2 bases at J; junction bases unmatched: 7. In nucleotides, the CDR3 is TGTGCCAGCAGCTTTGGGGTTACAGGGGGCAACTATGGCTACACCTTC. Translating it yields CASSFGVTGGNYGYTF.

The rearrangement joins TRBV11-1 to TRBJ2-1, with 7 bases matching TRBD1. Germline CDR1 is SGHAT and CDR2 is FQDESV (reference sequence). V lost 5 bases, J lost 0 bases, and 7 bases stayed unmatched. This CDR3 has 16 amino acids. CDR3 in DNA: TGTGCCAGCAGCCCCAGGGGGTTAAGCTCCTACAATGAGCAGTTCTTC. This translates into CASSPRGLSSYNEQFF. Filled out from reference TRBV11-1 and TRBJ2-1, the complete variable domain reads EAEVAQSPRYKITEKSQAVAFWCDPISGHATLYWYRQILGQGPELLVQFQDESVVDDSQLPKDRFSAERLKGVDSTLKIQPAELGDSAMYLCASSPRGLSSYNEQFFGPGTRLTVL.

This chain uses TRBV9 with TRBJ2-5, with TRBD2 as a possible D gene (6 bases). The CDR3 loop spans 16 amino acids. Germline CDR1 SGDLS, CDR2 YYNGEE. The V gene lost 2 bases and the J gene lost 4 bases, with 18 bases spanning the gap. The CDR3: CASSVGLQEMLETQYF. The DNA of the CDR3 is TGTGCCAGCAGCGTGGGACTCCAGGAGATGCTAGAGACCCAGTACTTC.

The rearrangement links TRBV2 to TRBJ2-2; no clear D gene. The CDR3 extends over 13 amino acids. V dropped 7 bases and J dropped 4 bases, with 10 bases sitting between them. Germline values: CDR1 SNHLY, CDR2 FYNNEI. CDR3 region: CASKELSTGELFF. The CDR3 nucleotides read TGTGCCAGCAAGGAGTTGAGCACCGGGGAGCTGTTTTTT.

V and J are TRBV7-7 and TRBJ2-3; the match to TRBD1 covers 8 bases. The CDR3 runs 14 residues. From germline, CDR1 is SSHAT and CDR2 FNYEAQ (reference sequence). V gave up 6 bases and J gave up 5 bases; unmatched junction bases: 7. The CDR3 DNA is TGTGCCAGCAGTCCACAGGGGGTGGTAGATACGCAGTATTTT. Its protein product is CASSPQGVVDTQYF.

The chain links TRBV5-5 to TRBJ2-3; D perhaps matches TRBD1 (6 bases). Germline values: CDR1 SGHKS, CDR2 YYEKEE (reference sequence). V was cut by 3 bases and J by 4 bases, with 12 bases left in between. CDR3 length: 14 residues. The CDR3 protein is CASSSPRGPDTQYF. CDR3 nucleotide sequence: TGTGCCAGCAGCTCCCCCAGGGGACCAGATACGCAGTATTTT.

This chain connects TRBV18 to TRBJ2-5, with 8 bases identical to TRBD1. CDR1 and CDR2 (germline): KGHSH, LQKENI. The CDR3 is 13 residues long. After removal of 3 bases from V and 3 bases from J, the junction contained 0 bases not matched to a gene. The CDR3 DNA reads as TGTGCCAGCTCACCGGACAGGGAAGAGACCCAGTACTTC. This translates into CASSPDREETQYF. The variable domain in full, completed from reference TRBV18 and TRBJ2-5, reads NAGVMQNPRHLVRRRGQEARLRCSPMKGHSHVYWYRQLPEEGLKFMVYLQKENIIDESGMPKERFSAEFPKEGPSILRIQQVVRGDSAAYFCASSPDREETQYFGPGTRLLVL.

The CDR3 DNA sequence: TGTGCCATTCAACAGGGGAGAACGGGCTACGAGCAGTACTTC. Its translation: CAIQQGRTGYEQYF. The V and J genes are TRBV10-3 and TRBJ2-7; 7 positions agree with TRBD1. This CDR3 region has 14 residues. Per the germline V gene, CDR1 is ENHRY and CDR2 is SYGVKD. V dropped 9 bases and J dropped 3; count of bases not matched to a gene: 11.

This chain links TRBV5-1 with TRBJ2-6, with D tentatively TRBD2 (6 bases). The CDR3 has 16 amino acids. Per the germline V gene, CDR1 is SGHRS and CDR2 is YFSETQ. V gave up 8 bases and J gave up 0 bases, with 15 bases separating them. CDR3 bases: TGCGCCAGTTACCGGGACTCTGGCTCTGGGGCCAACGTCCTGACTTTC. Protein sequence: CASYRDSGSGANVLTF.

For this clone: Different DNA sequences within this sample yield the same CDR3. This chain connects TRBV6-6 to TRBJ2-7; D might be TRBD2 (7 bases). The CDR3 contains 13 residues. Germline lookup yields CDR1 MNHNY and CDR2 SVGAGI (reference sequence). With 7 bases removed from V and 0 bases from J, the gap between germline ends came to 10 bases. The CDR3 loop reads CASTGGPSYEQYF. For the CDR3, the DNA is TGTGCCAGCACGGGGGGCCCCTCCTACGAGCAGTACTTC.

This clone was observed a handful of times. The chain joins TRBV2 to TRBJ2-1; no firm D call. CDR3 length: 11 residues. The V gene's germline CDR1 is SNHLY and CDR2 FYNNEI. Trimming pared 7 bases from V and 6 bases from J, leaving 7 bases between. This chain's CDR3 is CASTLLNEQFF. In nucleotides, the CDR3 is TGTGCCAGCACCCTCCTCAATGAGCAGTTCTTC.

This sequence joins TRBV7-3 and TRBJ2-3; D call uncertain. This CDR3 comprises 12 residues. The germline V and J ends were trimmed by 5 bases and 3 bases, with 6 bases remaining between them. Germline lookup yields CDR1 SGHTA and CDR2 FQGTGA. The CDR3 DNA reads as TGTGCCAGCAGCCGGGTTACAGATACGCAGTATTTT. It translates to CASSRVTDTQYF.

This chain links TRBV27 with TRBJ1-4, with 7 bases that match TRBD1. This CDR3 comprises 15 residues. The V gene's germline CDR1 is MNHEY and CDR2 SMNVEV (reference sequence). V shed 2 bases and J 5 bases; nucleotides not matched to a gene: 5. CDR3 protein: CASSLTGVNNEKLFF. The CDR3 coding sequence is TGTGCCAGCAGTTTAACAGGGGTCAACAATGAAAAACTGTTTTTT.

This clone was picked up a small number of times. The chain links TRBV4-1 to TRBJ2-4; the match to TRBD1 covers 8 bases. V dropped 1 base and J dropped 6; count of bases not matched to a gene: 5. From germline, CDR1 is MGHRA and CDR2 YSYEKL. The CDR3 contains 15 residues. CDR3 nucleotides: TGCGCCAGCAGCCAAGCAGAGACAGGGGTAAACATTCAGTACTTC. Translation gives CASSQAETGVNIQYF.

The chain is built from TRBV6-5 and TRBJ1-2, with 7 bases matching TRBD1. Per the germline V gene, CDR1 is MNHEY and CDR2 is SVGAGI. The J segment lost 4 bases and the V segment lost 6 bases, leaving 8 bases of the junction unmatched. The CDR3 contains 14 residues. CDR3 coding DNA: TGTGCCAGCAGCGTGGACAGGTCTCCCTATGGCTACACCTTC. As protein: CASSVDRSPYGYTF.

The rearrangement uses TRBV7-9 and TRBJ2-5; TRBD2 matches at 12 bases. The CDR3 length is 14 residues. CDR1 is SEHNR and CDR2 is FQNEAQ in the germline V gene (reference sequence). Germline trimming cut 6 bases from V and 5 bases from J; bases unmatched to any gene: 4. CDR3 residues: CASRPSGGAETQYF. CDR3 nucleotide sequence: TGTGCCAGCAGGCCTAGCGGGGGGGCTGAGACCCAGTACTTC.

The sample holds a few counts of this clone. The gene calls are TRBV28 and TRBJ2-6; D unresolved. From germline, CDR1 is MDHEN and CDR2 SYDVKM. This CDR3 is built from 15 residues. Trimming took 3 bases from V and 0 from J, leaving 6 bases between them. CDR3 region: CASSFPDSGANVLTF. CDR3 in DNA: TGTGCCAGCAGTTTCCCAGACTCTGGGGCCAACGTCCTGACTTTC.